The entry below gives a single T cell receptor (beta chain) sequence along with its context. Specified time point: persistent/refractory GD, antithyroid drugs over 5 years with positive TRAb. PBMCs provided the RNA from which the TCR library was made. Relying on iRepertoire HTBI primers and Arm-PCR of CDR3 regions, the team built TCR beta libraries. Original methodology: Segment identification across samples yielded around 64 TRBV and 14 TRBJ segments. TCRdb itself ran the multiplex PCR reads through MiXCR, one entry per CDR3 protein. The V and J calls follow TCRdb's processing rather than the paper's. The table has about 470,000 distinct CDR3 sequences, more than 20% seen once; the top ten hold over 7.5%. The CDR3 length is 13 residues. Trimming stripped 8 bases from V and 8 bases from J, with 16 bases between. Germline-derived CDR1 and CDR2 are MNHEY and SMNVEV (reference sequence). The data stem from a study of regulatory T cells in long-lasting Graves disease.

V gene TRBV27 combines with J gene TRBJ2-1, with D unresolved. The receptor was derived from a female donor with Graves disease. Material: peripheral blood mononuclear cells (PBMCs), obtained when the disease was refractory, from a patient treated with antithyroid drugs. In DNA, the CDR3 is TGTGCCAGCGGATTAAAGTGGTTGCATGAGCAGTTCTTC. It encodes CASGLKWLHEQFF.